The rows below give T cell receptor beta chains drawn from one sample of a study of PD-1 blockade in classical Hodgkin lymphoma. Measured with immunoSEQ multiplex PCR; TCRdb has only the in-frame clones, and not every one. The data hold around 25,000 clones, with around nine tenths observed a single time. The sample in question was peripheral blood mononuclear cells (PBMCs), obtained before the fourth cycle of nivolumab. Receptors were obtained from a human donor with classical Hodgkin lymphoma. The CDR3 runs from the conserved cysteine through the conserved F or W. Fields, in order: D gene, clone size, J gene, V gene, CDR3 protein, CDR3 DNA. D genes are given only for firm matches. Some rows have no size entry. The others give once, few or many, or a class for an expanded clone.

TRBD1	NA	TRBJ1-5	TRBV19	CASSIDRDRGPPQHF	TGTGCCAGTAGTATAGATAGGGACAGGGGACCTCCCCAGCATTTT
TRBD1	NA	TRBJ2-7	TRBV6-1	CASSEAPGQPYEQYF	TGTGCCAGCAGTGAAGCCCCGGGACAGCCCTACGAGCAGTACTTC
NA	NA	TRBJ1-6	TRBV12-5	CASAYQSPSSYNSPLHF	TGTGCTAGTGCCTATCAGTCACCGAGCTCCTATAATTCACCCCTCCACTTT
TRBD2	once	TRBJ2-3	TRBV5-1	CASSLAALAGGTDTQYF	TGCGCCAGCAGCTTAGCAGCACTAGCGGGAGGCACAGATACGCAGTATTTT
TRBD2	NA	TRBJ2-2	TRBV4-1	CASSQAGAGAAGELFF	TGCGCCAGCAGCCAAGCCGGAGCGGGGGCGGCCGGGGAGCTGTTTTTT
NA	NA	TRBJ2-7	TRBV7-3	CASSPPGSYEQYF	TGTGCCAGCAGCCCTCCAGGGTCCTACGAGCAGTACTTC
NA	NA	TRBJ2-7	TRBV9	CASSVVSYEQYF	TGTGCCAGCAGCGTAGTATCCTACGAGCAGTACTTC
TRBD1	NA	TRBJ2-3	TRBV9	CASSADGDSNTDTQYF	TGTGCCAGCAGCGCAGACGGGGACAGTAACACAGATACGCAGTATTTT
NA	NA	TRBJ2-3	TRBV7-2	CASSLASRRGDTQYF	TGTGCCAGCAGCTTAGCCTCGAGACGAGGAGATACGCAGTATTTT
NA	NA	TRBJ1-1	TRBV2	CASSDMPNTEAFF	TGTGCCAGCAGTGACATGCCGAACACTGAAGCTTTCTTT
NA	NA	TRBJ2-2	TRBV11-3	CASSPSPDGTGELFF	TGTGCCAGCAGCCCATCCCCCGACGGCACCGGGGAGCTGTTTTTT
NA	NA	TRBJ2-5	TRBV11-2	CASSLDLGGGTQYF	TGTGCCAGCAGCTTAGATTTGGGGGGAGGGACCCAGTACTTC
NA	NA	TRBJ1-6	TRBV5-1	CASSSRLGNSPLHF	TGCGCCAGCAGCTCCCGGTTGGGGAATTCACCCCTCCACTTT
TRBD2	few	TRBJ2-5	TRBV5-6	CASSSGLAGRETQYF	TGTGCCAGCAGCTCAGGACTAGCGGGGAGAGAGACCCAGTACTTC
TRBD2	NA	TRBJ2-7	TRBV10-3	CAISEGGLAYEQYF	TGTGCCATCAGTGAGGGCGGACTAGCCTACGAGCAGTACTTC
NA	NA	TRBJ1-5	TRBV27	CASSFSNQPQHF	TGTGCCAGCAGTTTTAGCAATCAGCCCCAGCATTTT